The present T cell receptor (beta chain) was sequenced within a study of T cell changes during pregnancy in multiple sclerosis. Profiled with immunoSEQ multiplex PCR; TCRdb holds only in-frame clones, not every one. The table shows around 64,000 clones, with around nine tenths occurring only once. Germline V gives CDR1 MNHEY, CDR2 SMNVEV (reference sequence). The CDR3 runs 14 residues. The ends lost 5 bases at V and 4 bases at J; junction bases unmatched: 6. Sequences were derived from CD4+ T cells from peripheral blood mononuclear cells, sampled after pregnancy. The receptor was isolated from a female donor with multiple sclerosis, enrolled in a pregnancy study. This rearrangement joins TRBV27 to TRBJ2-7; 9 bases are a match to TRBD1. The CDR3 is CASSRRTGDYEQYF. For the CDR3, the DNA is TGTGCCAGCAGTCGGAGGACAGGGGATTACGAGCAGTACTTC.